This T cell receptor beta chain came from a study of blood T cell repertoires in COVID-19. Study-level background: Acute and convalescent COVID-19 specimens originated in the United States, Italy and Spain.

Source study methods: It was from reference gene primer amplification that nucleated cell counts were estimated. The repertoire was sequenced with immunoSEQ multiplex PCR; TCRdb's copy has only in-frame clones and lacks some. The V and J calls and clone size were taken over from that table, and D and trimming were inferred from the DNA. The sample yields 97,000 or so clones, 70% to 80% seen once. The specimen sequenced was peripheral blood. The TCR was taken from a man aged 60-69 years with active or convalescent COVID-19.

The CDR3 region has the DNA TGCGCCAGCAGCATAGGACAGCCTTCCTACAATGAGCAGTTCTTC. Translated, it gives CASSIGQPSYNEQFF. The chain combines TRBV5-1 with TRBJ2-1, with a possible D match to TRBD1 (6 bases). Germline CDR1 and CDR2: SGHRS and YFSETQ. There are 15 residues in the CDR3. The V and J ends lost 4 bases and 1 base respectively, with 12 bases between them.